This paragraph reports one T cell receptor beta chain. Its specificity is not known. The source of the sample is a study of blood T cells in healthy people across ages. Study background: About one barcoded TCR beta cDNA was captured per two T cells. Study results and limitations: Long-lived donors carried more naive CD4+ cells and greater diversity than aged donors.

PCR was performed a second time for 7 to 11 cycles using a sample-barcoded 5' primer and a J-beta primer mix. TCRdb redid the calling of the 5' RACE reads with MiXCR, one entry per CDR3 protein. Here the sample spans around 1,700,000 distinct CDR3 sequences, 25% to 30% being singletons. The CDR3 is 14 amino acids. Germline values: CDR1 KGHSH, CDR2 LQKENI. The germline V and J ends were trimmed by 3 bases and 0 bases, with 8 bases remaining between them. The V and J genes are TRBV18 and TRBJ2-5; D gene uncertain. This TCR came from a woman in her twenties or thirties in good health. The sequenced material came from blood. The DNA of the CDR3 is TGTGCCAGCTCACCTTCCACGTACCAAGAGACCCAGTACTTC. Its translation is CASSPSTYQETQYF.